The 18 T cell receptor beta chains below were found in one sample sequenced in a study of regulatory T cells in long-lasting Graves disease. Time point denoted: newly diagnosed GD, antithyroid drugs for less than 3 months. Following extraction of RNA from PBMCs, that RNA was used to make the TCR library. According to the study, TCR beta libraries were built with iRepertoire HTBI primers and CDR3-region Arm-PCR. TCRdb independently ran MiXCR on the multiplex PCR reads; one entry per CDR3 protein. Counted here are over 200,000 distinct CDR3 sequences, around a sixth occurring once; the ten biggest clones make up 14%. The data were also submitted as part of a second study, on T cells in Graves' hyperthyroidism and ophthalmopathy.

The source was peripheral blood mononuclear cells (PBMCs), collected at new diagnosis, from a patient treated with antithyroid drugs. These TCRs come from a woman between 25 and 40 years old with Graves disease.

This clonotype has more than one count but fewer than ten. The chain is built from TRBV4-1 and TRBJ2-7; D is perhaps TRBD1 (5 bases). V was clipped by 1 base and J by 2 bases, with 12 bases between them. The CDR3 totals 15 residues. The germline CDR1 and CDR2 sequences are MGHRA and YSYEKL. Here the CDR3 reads CASSQASQAPYEQYF. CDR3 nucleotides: TGCGCCAGCAGCCAAGCCTCACAGGCACCCTACGAGCAGTACTTC.

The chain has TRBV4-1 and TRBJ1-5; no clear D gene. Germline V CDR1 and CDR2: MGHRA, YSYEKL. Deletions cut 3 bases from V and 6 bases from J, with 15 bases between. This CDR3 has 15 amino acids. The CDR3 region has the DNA TGCGCCAGCAGCCAGGGTGACATGGGCAGTCAGCCCCAGCATTTT. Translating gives CASSQGDMGSQPQHF.

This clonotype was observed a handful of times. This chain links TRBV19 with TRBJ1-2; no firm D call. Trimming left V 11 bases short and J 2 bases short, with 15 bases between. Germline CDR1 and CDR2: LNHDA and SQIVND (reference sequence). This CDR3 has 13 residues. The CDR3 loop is CASRRVPNYGYTF. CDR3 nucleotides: TGTGCCTCCCGCCGAGTACCAAACTATGGCTACACCTTC.

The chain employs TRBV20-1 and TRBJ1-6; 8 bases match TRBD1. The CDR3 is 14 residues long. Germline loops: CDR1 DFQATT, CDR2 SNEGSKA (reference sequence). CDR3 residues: CSAALTGVSSPLHF. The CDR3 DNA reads TGCAGCGCTGCCCTGACAGGGGTCAGTTCACCCCTCCACTTT.

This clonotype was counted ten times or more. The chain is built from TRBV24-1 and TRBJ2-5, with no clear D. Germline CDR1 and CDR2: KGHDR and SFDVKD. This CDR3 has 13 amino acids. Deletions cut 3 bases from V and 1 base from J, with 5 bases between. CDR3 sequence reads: CATSDPTQETQYF. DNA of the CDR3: TGTGCCACCAGTGATCCTACCCAAGAGACCCAGTACTTC.

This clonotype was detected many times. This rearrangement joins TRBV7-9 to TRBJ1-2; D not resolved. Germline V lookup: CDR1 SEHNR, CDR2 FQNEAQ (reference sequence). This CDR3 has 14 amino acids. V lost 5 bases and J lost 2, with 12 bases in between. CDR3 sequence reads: CASSHPQNNYGYTF. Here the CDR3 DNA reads TGTGCCAGCAGCCACCCGCAGAACAACTATGGCTACACCTTC.

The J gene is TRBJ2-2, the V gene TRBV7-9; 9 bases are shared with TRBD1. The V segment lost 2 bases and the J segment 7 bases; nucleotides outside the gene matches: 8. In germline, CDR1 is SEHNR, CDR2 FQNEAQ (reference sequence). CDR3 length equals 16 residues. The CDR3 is CASSLSGTGSGGELFF. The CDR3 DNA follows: TGTGCCAGCAGCTTATCGGGGACAGGGTCAGGCGGGGAGCTGTTTTTT.

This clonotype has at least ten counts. The CDR3 here is CSARVTASEQFF. The CDR3 DNA reads as TGCAGTGCTAGAGTAACGGCATCTGAGCAGTTCTTC. The V call is TRBV20-1, the J call TRBJ2-1; D not certain. Looked up from germline, CDR1 is DFQATT and CDR2 is SNEGSKA (reference sequence). This CDR3 is built from 12 residues. Trimming left V 1 base short and J 9 bases short, with 10 bases between.

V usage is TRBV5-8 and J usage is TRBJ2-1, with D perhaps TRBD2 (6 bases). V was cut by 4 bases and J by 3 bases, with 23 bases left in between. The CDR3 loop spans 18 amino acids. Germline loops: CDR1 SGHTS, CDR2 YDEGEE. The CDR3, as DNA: TGTGCCAGCAGCGTGGGACGGAACCGGGACTCCAGCTACAATGAGCAGTTCTTC. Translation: CASSVGRNRDSSYNEQFF.

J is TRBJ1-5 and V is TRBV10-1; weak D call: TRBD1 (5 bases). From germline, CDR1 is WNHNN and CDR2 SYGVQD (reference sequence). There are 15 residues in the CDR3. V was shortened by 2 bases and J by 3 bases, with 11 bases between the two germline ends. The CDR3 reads CASSERGMFNQPQHF. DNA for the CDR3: TGCGCCAGCAGTGAGCGGGGGATGTTCAATCAGCCCCAGCATTTT.

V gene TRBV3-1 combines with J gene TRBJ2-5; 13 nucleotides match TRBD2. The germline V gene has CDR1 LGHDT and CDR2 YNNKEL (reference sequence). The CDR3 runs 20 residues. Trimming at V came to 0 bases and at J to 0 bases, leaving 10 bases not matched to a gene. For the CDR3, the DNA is TGTGCCAGCAGCCAAGATCGGTTACTAGCGGGAGGGGAGTACCAAGAGACCCAGTACTTC. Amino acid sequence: CASSQDRLLAGGEYQETQYF.

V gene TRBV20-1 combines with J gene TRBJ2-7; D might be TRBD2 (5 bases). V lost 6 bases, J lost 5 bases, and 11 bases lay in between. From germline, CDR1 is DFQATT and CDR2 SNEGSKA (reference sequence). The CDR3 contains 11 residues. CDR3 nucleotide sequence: TGCAGTGCATACGAGGGAAACGAGCAGTACTTC. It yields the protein CSAYEGNEQYF.

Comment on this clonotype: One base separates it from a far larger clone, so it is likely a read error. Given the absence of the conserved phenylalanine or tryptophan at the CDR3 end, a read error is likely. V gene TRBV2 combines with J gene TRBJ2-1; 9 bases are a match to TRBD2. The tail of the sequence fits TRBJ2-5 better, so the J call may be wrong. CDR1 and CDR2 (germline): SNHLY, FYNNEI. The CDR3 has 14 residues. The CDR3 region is CASSEVAGASAQYL. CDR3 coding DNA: TGTGCCAGCAGTGAAGTAGCGGGGGCCTCGGCCCAGTACCTC.

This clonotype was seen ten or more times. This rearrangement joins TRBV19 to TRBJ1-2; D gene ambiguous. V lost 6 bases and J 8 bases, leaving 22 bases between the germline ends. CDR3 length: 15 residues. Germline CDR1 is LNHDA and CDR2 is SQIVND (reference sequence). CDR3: CASSPNRGVTTGYTF. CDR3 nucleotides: TGTGCCAGTAGCCCTAACCGGGGTGTGACGACCGGCTACACCTTC. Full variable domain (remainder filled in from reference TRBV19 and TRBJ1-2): DGGITQSPKYLFRKEGQNVTLSCEQNLNHDAMYWYRQDPGQGLRLIYYSQIVNDFQKGDIAEGYSVSREKKESFPLTVTSAQKNPTAFYLCASSPNRGVTTGYTFGSGTRLTVV.

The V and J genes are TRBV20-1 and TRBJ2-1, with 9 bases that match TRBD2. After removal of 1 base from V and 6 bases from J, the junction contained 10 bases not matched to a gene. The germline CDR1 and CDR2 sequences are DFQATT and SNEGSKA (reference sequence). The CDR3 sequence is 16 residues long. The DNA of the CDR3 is TGCAGTGCTAGAGTCGGGGCGGGGGGGCAGGTCAATGAGCAGTTCTTC. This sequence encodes CSARVGAGGQVNEQFF.

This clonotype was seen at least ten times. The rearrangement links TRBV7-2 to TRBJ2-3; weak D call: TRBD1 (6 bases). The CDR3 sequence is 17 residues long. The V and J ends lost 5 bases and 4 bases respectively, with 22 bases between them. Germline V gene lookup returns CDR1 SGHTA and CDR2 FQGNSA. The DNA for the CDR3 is TGTGCCAGCAGCAAAGACAGGTCCCTAGCAGGGGCAGATACGCAGTATTTT. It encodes CASSKDRSLAGADTQYF.

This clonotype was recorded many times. The CDR3 DNA sequence: TGTGCCAGCAGCCCTACTAGCGGGGGGAGGGGTGAGCAGTTCTTC. It codes for CASSPTSGGRGEQFF. The chain combines TRBV11-2 with TRBJ2-1; 12 bases line up with TRBD2. V shed 5 bases, J shed 9 bases, and the junction held 8 bases outside the gene matches. The length of the CDR3 is 15 residues. CDR1 and CDR2 (germline): SGHAT, FQNNGV.

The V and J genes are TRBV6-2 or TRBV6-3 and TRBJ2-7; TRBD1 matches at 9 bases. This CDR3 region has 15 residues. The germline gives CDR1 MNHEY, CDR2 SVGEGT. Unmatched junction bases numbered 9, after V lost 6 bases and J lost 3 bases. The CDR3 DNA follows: TGTGCCAGCAGCCCTACCGGGACAGGGCTCTACGAGCAGTACTTC. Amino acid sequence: CASSPTGTGLYEQYF.